A single sample gave rise to the 19 T cell receptor beta chains below, sequenced in a study of T cell responses to AZD1222 COVID-19 vaccine. Only in-frame clones appear in the TCRdb table, and some are missing; sequencing was by immunoSEQ multiplex PCR. The sample lists 150,000 to 200,000 clones, approximately 90% occurring once. Material: peripheral blood, obtained 28 days after the second AZD1222 dose. The source is an adult who received the AZD1222 COVID-19 vaccine.

The DNA for the CDR3 is TGTGCCAGCAGCCGGGGACAGCCGAACGGGGAGCTGTTTTTT. Translated, it gives CASSRGQPNGELFF. The chain has TRBV11-1 and TRBJ2-2; 7 bases align to TRBD1. The CDR3 has 14 amino acids. J was trimmed by 7 bases and V by 5 bases; bases with no gene match: 7. Germline V lookup: CDR1 SGHAT, CDR2 FQDESV (reference sequence).

The V call is TRBV9, the J call TRBJ1-2; no firm D call. Trimming removed 0 bases from V and 8 bases from J, with 11 bases in between. There are 13 residues in the CDR3. Germline lookup yields CDR1 SGDLS and CDR2 YYNGEE. The CDR3 protein is CASSVGGGSGYTF. CDR3 nucleotides: TGTGCCAGCAGCGTAGGGGGAGGCTCGGGCTACACCTTC.

The chain combines TRBV5-5 with TRBJ1-2, with 7 bases fitting TRBD1. The J segment lost 7 bases and the V segment lost 4 bases, leaving 16 bases of the junction unmatched. Germline CDR1 and CDR2: SGHKS and YYEKEE (reference sequence). The CDR3 runs to 16 residues. The CDR3 region is CASSTTGAAAYGGYTF. DNA for the CDR3: TGTGCCAGCAGCACAACAGGGGCCGCGGCGTATGGTGGCTACACCTTC.

This rearrangement joins TRBV4-2 to TRBJ2-1; TRBD1 matches at 8 bases. The CDR3 contains 17 residues. The V segment lost 0 bases and the J segment 4 bases; nucleotides outside the gene matches: 8. CDR1 and CDR2 (germline): LGHNA, YNFKEQ. For the CDR3, the DNA is TGTGCCAGCAGCCAAGATCCGGGACAGGTGACGTACAATGAGCAGTTCTTC. It yields the protein CASSQDPGQVTYNEQFF.

The V and J genes are TRBV19 and TRBJ1-1; 8 bases are shared with TRBD1. The V gene's germline CDR1 is LNHDA and CDR2 SQIVND (reference sequence). The CDR3 sequence is 12 residues long. V lost 10 bases to trimming and J lost 5 bases; unmatched junction nucleotides: 6. As DNA, the CDR3 is TGTGCCACCAGGGGGCAGGGAACTGAAGCTTTCTTT. It translates to CATRGQGTEAFF.

The rearrangement joins TRBV7-6 to TRBJ2-1, with unresolved D. The CDR3 has 15 amino acids. V lost 4 bases, J lost 0 bases, and 10 bases lay in between. CDR1 and CDR2 (germline): SGHVS, FNYEAQ. CDR3 in DNA: TGTGCCAGCAGCTCAGACCCCACCTCCTACAATGAGCAGTTCTTC. Translated, it gives CASSSDPTSYNEQFF.

The chain recombines TRBV7-2 with TRBJ1-2; tentatively, D is TRBD1 (6 bases). This CDR3 has 13 amino acids. In germline, CDR1 is SGHTA, CDR2 FQGNSA. Trimming took off 4 bases at V and 8 bases at J, with 14 bases between the two ends. The CDR3 DNA is TGTGCCAGCAGCTCCCGGAAGACAGGCGGCTACACCTTC. Its protein is CASSSRKTGGYTF. Together with reference TRBV7-2 and TRBJ1-2, the CDR3 gives the full variable domain: GAGVSQSPSNKVTEKGKDVELRCDPISGHTALYWYRQSLGQGLEFLIYFQGNSAPDKSGLPSDRFSAERTGGSVSTLTIQRTQQEDSAVYLCASSSRKTGGYTFGSGTRLTVV.

This sequence joins TRBV5-1 and TRBJ1-1; TRBD1 is a possible D gene (5 bases). This CDR3 has 14 residues. V was cut by 5 bases and J by 10 bases, with 21 bases left in between. CDR1 SGHRS and CDR2 YFSETQ come from the germline V gene. The CDR3 DNA reads as TGCGCCAGCAGACCGTCCCGGGACGGCCCCGGAGCTTTCTTT. Protein product: CASRPSRDGPGAFF.

The chain has TRBV2 and TRBJ1-3; 10 nucleotides agree with TRBD1. V dropped 10 bases and J dropped 3; count of bases not matched to a gene: 6. CDR1 SNHLY and CDR2 FYNNEI come from the germline V gene. The CDR3 is 14 residues long. The CDR3 is CATSTGGHGNTIYF. The DNA for the CDR3 is TGTGCCACCTCGACAGGGGGCCATGGAAACACCATATATTTT.

The genes are TRBV2 and TRBJ2-7; a possible D gene is TRBD1 (5 bases). Trimming removed 6 bases at V and 6 bases at J, with 21 bases between. The CDR3 sequence is 15 residues long. Germline V CDR1 and CDR2: SNHLY, FYNNEI. This CDR3 reads CASSFLGLFSGEQYF. CDR3 coding DNA: TGTGCCAGCAGCTTTTTGGGGCTTTTTTCGGGCGAGCAGTACTTC.

For the CDR3, the DNA is TGTGCCATCAGTGAGTCGGGGGACAGCTATTTCAATCAGCCCCAGCATTTT. As protein: CAISESGDSYFNQPQHF. The chain carries TRBV10-3 and TRBJ1-5; 7 bases map to TRBD1. This CDR3 region has 17 residues. Germline V gives CDR1 ENHRY, CDR2 SYGVKD. With V trimmed by 0 bases and J by 3 bases, 8 bases remained unmatched.

The chain has TRBV3-1 (or the pseudogene TRBV3-2) and TRBJ1-1, with D possibly TRBD1 on 6 matching bases. The length of the CDR3 is 15 residues. Trimming cost V 2 bases and J 8 bases, with 18 bases left between them. CDR1 LGHDT and CDR2 YNNKEL come from the germline V gene (reference sequence). The CDR3 DNA reads TGTGCCAGCAGCCAATTAACTAGGGGAGGGGGAGAAGCTTTCTTT. It codes for CASSQLTRGGGEAFF.

This clone has just one count. CDR3 in DNA: TGTGCCAGCTCACCCGGTCGGGACGCAAACACCGGGGAGCTGTTTTTT. Protein sequence: CASSPGRDANTGELFF. This sequence joins TRBV18 and TRBJ2-2, with D tentatively TRBD1 or TRBD2 (5 bases each). The CDR3 is made up of 16 amino acids. Germline V gene data show CDR1 as KGHSH and CDR2 as LQKENI. The V end was cut by 3 bases, the J end by 2 bases, with 13 bases between.

This chain links TRBV5-5 with TRBJ2-3; D may be TRBD1 (5 bases). Per germline, CDR1 SGHKS and CDR2 YYEKEE (reference sequence). This CDR3 comprises 14 residues. With 0 bases removed from V and 4 bases from J, the gap between germline ends came to 9 bases. CDR3 DNA sequence: TGTGCCAGCAGCTTGGCCCCCAGGGCAGATACGCAGTATTTT. It codes for CASSLAPRADTQYF.

The chain employs TRBV15 and TRBJ1-2, with TRBD1 matching 10 bases. This CDR3 region has 15 residues. Looked up from germline, CDR1 is LNHNV and CDR2 is YYDKDF (reference sequence). V shed 3 bases and J 3 bases; nucleotides not matched to a gene: 4. The DNA for the CDR3 is TGTGCCACCAGCAGCCACGGACAGGGGGACTATGGCTACACCTTC. As protein: CATSSHGQGDYGYTF.

J is TRBJ1-1 and V is TRBV5-1; weak D call: TRBD1 (5 bases). CDR1 SGHRS and CDR2 YFSETQ come from the germline V gene. The CDR3 covers 17 residues. Between the trimmed V and J ends, which lost 3 bases and 1 base, there was a span of 19 bases. The CDR3 reads CASSSDLLGRENTEAFF. CDR3 in DNA: TGCGCCAGCAGCTCCGACCTGCTGGGCAGGGAGAACACTGAAGCTTTCTTT.

This clone was found many times. V and J are TRBV27 and TRBJ1-6; D not resolved. The V gene's germline CDR1 is MNHEY and CDR2 SMNVEV (reference sequence). The V gene lost 6 bases and the J gene lost 0 bases, with 15 bases spanning the gap. This CDR3 has 17 amino acids. The DNA of the CDR3 is TGTGCCAGCAGGCCTCTTATCGGAAGCTCCTATAATTCACCCCTCCACTTT. Its protein is CASRPLIGSSYNSPLHF.

The rearrangement joins TRBV4-1 to TRBJ2-7; 8 bases match TRBD2. Germline V gene lookup returns CDR1 MGHRA and CDR2 YSYEKL. CDR3 length: 17 amino acids. V gave up 0 bases and J gave up 2 bases; unmatched junction bases: 9. DNA of the CDR3: TGCGCCAGCAGCCAAGATGGTGGCGGGGGGTATCCCTACGAGCAGTACTTC. Protein sequence: CASSQDGGGGYPYEQYF.

This clone was observed once. J is TRBJ2-6 and V is TRBV30; D ambiguous. Germline lookup yields CDR1 GTSNPN and CDR2 SVGIG (reference sequence). This CDR3 has 12 residues. The ends were cut back, 1 base at V and 5 bases at J, with 3 bases in the middle. This CDR3 is CAWSERANVLTF. Here the CDR3 DNA reads TGTGCCTGGAGTGAGAGGGCCAACGTCCTGACTTTC.